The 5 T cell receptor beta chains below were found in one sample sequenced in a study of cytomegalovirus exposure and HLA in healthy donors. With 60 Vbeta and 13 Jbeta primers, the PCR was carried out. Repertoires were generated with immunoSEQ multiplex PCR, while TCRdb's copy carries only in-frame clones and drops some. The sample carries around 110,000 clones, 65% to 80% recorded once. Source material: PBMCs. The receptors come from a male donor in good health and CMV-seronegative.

CDR3 DNA: TGTGCCATCAGTGAGCGAGAGGAAAAACTGTTTTTT. Protein: CAISEREEKLFF. The J gene is TRBJ1-4, the V gene TRBV10-3, with D uncertain. V shed 2 bases and J shed 8 bases, with 6 bases lying between them. Germline V CDR1 and CDR2: ENHRY, SYGVKD. The length of the CDR3 is 12 residues.

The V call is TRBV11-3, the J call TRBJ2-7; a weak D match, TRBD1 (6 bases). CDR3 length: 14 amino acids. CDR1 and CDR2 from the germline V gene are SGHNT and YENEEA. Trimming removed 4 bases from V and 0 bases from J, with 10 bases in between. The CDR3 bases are TGTGCCAGCAGCTCCGACAGGTCCTCCTACGAGCAGTACTTC. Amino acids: CASSSDRSSYEQYF.

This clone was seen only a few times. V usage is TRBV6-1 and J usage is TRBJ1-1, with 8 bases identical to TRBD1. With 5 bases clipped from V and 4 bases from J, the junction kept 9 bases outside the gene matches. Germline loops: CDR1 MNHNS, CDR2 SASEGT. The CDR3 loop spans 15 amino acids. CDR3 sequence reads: CASSSDTGGSTEAFF. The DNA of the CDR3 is TGTGCCAGCAGTTCCGACACAGGGGGGAGCACTGAAGCTTTCTTT.

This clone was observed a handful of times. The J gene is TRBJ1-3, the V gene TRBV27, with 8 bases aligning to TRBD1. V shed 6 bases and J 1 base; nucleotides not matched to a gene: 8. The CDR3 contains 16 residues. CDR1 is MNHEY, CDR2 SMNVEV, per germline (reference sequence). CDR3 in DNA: TGTGCCAGCAGCACCCGGACAGGGCTGTCTGGAAACACCATATATTTT. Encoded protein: CASSTRTGLSGNTIYF.

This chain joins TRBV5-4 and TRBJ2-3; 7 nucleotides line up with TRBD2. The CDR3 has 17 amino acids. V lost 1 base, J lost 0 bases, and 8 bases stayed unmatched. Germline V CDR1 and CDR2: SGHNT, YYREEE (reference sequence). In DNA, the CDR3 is TGTGCCAGCAGCTTGAACTCACCGGGAGGAAGCACAGATACGCAGTATTTT. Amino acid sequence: CASSLNSPGGSTDTQYF.